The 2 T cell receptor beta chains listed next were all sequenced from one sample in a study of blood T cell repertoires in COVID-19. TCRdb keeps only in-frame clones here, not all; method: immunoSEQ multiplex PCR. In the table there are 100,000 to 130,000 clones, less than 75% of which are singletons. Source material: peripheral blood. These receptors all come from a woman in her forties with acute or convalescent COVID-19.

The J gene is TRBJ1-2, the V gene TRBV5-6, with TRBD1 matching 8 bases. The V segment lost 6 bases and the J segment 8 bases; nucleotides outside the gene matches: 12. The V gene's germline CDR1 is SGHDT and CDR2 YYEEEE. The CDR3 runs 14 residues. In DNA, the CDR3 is TGTGCCAGCAACCACGGACAGGGCTCAGTCGGCTACACCTTC. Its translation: CASNHGQGSVGYTF.

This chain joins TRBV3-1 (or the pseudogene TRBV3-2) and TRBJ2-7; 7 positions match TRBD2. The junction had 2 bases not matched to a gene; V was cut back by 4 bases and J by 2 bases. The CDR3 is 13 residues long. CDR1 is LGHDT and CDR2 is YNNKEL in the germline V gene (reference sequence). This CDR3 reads CASSPGGTYEQYF. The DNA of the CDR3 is TGTGCCAGCAGCCCCGGGGGGACCTACGAGCAGTACTTC.